The rows below give T cell receptor beta chains drawn from one sample of a study of T-cell memory formation after mild COVID-19. MiXCR, run by TCRdb on the 5' RACE reads, gives a single entry per CDR3 protein. The sample shows about 100,000 distinct CDR3 sequences, over 15% of them seen only once. The sequencing input was PBMCs or a T cell subset sorted from them (not recorded which). These receptors were collected from a man aged 18 to 29 who had mild COVID-19 (a few samples of this study predate the infection). Cell type and time point are not known. Both conserved end residues are part of each CDR3. D genes are given only for firm matches. For some rows the clone size is stated as once, few or many, or as a class when expanded; others skip it.

TRBV5-1	NA	14	NA	TRBJ2-1	TGCGCCAGCAGCCCGGCCGGGGTAGCTGGTGAGCAGTTCTTC	CASSPAGVAGEQFF
TRBV5-5	NA	15	NA	TRBJ2-5	TGTGCCAGCAGCTCCCGACAGTACCCTCCAGAGACCCAGTACTTC	CASSSRQYPPETQYF
TRBV15	TRBD1	15	NA	TRBJ2-2	TGTGCCACCAGCAGAAGACAGGGAAGCACCGGGGAGCTGTTTTTT	CATSRRQGSTGELFF
TRBV5-1	NA	14	NA	TRBJ1-1	TGCGCCAGCAGCTTTATAGTCGAGGGGCCTGAAGCTTTCTTT	CASSFIVEGPEAFF
TRBV6-6	NA	15	few	TRBJ2-2	TGTGCCAGCAGTATGGATATCGCGAACACCGGGGAGCTGTTTTTT	CASSMDIANTGELFF
TRBV5-1	TRBD2	14	few	TRBJ2-1	TGCGCCAGCGACCGGGGACTAGCGGGGAATGAGCAGTTCTTC	CASDRGLAGNEQFF
TRBV7-8	NA	17	NA	TRBJ2-1	TGTGCCAGCAGCTTAGGATATCCCGGGAACTCAGGGGATGAGCAGTTCTTC	CASSLGYPGNSGDEQFF
TRBV5-1	NA	13	few	TRBJ2-1	TGCGCCAGCAGCTTGGGGTGGTACAATGAGCAGTTCTTC	CASSLGWYNEQFF
TRBV12-3/TRBV12-4	TRBD1	13	NA	TRBJ2-4	TGTGCCAGCAGTATCACTTCGGACAGGGCTTACTACTTC	CASSITSDRAYYF
TRBV29-1	TRBD1	14	few	TRBJ1-4	TGCAGCGTTGCCGGACAGGGGGCACAAGAAAAACTGTTTTTT	CSVAGQGAQEKLFF
TRBV18	NA	16	NA	TRBJ2-3	TGTGCCAGCTCACCCCTGCTCTTCGGGGATACAGATACGCAGTATTTT	CASSPLLFGDTDTQYF
TRBV5-1	NA	15	few	TRBJ2-3	TGCGCCAGCAGCTTGGGACAGCCTTACACAGATACGCAGTATTTT	CASSLGQPYTDTQYF
TRBV4-1	NA	17	few	TRBJ2-3	TGCGCCAGCAGCCAAGTGTTGGCGCGGGGGCGCACAGATACGCAGTATTTT	CASSQVLARGRTDTQYF
TRBV6-6	TRBD2	19	many	TRBJ2-1	TGTGCCAGCAGTTCCGGACTAGCGGGGGGGCTTCTCCTTGTCGATGAGCAGTTCTTC	CASSSGLAGGLLLVDEQFF
TRBV12-3/TRBV12-4	NA	13	many	TRBJ2-5	TGTGCCAGCACCTCAGGGGTGGAAGAGACCCAGTACTTC	CASTSGVEETQYF
TRBV7-2	NA	13	NA	TRBJ2-3	TGTGCCAGCAGCCCCCGGTGGTCAGATACGCAGTATTTT	CASSPRWSDTQYF
TRBV5-1	NA	16	once	TRBJ1-2	TGCGCCAGCAGCGACATCCCAGGAGACCCTAACTATGGCTACACCTTC	CASSDIPGDPNYGYTF
TRBV18	NA	15	many	TRBJ2-7	TGTGCCAGCTCACCGGGGGCCAGCACCACCCACGAGCAGTACTTC	CASSPGASTTHEQYF
TRBV9	NA	15	few	TRBJ2-1	TGTGCCAGCAGCCCATGGGGGGCAGGGATCAATGAGCAGTTCTTC	CASSPWGAGINEQFF
TRBV10-3	TRBD2	16	NA	TRBJ2-5	TGTGCCATTTCTGGCGGGCTAGCGGGGGAGGCAGAGACCCAGTACTTC	CAISGGLAGEAETQYF
TRBV5-1	NA	14	NA	TRBJ1-1	TGCGCCAGCAGCTTGGACAGACCGAACACTGAAGCTTTCTTT	CASSLDRPNTEAFF
TRBV15	NA	15	NA	TRBJ2-5	TGTGCCACCAGCAGACCCCTCGGGGGCCAAGAGACCCAGTACTTC	CATSRPLGGQETQYF
TRBV11-2	TRBD2	17	few	TRBJ2-6	TGTGCCAGCAGCCCCGGCGGGGGGGCGGCAGGGGCCAACGTCCTGACTTTC	CASSPGGGAAGANVLTF
TRBV9	TRBD2	15	few	TRBJ2-3	TGTGCCAGCAGCTCGGCTAGCGGGGGTGCAGATACGCAGTATTTT	CASSSASGGADTQYF
TRBV7-9	NA	13	NA	TRBJ2-3	TGTGCCATCACGACGGCGAGCACAGATACGCAGTATTTT	CAITTASTDTQYF
TRBV11-3	NA	14	NA	TRBJ2-5	TGTGCCAGCAGTCGGGGACCTTTGGGAGAGACCCAGTACTTC	CASSRGPLGETQYF
TRBV7-3	NA	14	NA	TRBJ2-1	TGTGCCAGCAGCCCCGGGGTAGCCTACAATGAGCAGTTCTTC	CASSPGVAYNEQFF
TRBV20-1	TRBD2	15	few	TRBJ2-5	TGCAGTGTCCCCGGGACTAGCGGGGGACGGGAGACCCAGTACTTC	CSVPGTSGGRETQYF
TRBV4-3	TRBD1	19	few	TRBJ1-5	TGCGCCAGCAGCCAGGCAAGAGGTGCAGGGGGCGCCTGCAATCAGCCCCAGCATTTT	CASSQARGAGGACNQPQHF
TRBV7-2	NA	14	NA	TRBJ1-5	TGTGCCAGCAGCCCAAGGAACAGAAATCAGCCCCAGCATTTT	CASSPRNRNQPQHF
TRBV10-3	NA	12	few	TRBJ1-5	TGTGCCATCGGGGGGCAAGATCAGCCCCAGCATTTT	CAIGGQDQPQHF
TRBV2	NA	12	few	TRBJ1-1	TGTGCCAGCAGTGACACCGGGAGTCATGCTTTCTTT	CASSDTGSHAFF
TRBV7-2	TRBD2	15	many	TRBJ2-5	TGTGCCAGCAGCAGAGGGGGGACTAGCGGGGTTCCCGGATACTTC	CASSRGGTSGVPGYF
TRBV5-1	NA	14	few	TRBJ1-3	TGCGCCAGCAGGCGGACAGCCTCTGGAAACACCATATATTTT	CASRRTASGNTIYF
TRBV12-3/TRBV12-4	TRBD1	15	few	TRBJ2-5	TGTGCCAGCAGTTATGGACAGGGTGTCCAAGAGACCCAGTACTTC	CASSYGQGVQETQYF
TRBV11-3	NA	14	NA	TRBJ2-5	TGTGCCAGCAGCTTACACCGGACAGCAGAGACCCAGTACTTC	CASSLHRTAETQYF
TRBV7-9	NA	13	NA	TRBJ2-3	TGTGCCCAAGATCCAGGGTTGGGAGATACGCAGTATTTT	CAQDPGLGDTQYF
TRBV12-3/TRBV12-4	NA	12	NA	TRBJ1-2	TGTGCCAGCAGTTTAAGTCTAAATGGCTACACCTTC	CASSLSLNGYTF
TRBV7-3	TRBD2	15	few	TRBJ2-7	TGTGCCAGCAGCCCCGCCGGGACTAGTTCCCACGAGCAGTACTTC	CASSPAGTSSHEQYF
TRBV5-4	TRBD1	16	few	TRBJ2-5	TGTGCCAGCAGCTTGGCCCAGGGGGCGTCAAGGGAGACCCAGTACTTC	CASSLAQGASRETQYF
TRBV7-2	NA	13	NA	TRBJ2-1	TGTGCCAGCAGCTTAAGCAACTACAATGAGCAGTTCTTC	CASSLSNYNEQFF
TRBV7-2	NA	14	NA	TRBJ1-2	TGTGCCAGCAGCTCTAGGGTAGGCCCAGATCGCTACACCTTC	CASSSRVGPDRYTF
TRBV20-1	NA	14	few	TRBJ1-1	TGCAGTGCTAGACCGGGACACTTGAACACTGAAGCTTTCTTT	CSARPGHLNTEAFF
TRBV5-5	TRBD2	14	many	TRBJ2-5	TGTGCCAGCAGCCCGGGGGGAATAGAAGAGACCCAGTACTTC	CASSPGGIEETQYF
TRBV9	NA	13	many	TRBJ2-5	TGTGCCAGCAGCGTAGAAGGTTCTGGGACCCAGTACTTC	CASSVEGSGTQYF
TRBV29-1	NA	13	few	TRBJ2-1	TGCAGCGTTGTAGTAGGGGCCTACAATGAGCAGTTCTTC	CSVVVGAYNEQFF
TRBV12-3/TRBV12-4	NA	13	NA	TRBJ1-2	TGTGCCAGCAGTTTGGGTTATATCTATGGCTACACCTTC	CASSLGYIYGYTF
TRBV2	TRBD2	15	many	TRBJ2-3	TGTGCCAGCAGTCCCGGGACTAGGTCATCAGATACGCAGTATTTT	CASSPGTRSSDTQYF
TRBV20-1	TRBD2	16	NA	TRBJ2-5	TGCAGTGCTAGAGACCAAAGCGGGCGGGGAGGGGAGACCCAGTACTTC	CSARDQSGRGGETQYF
TRBV7-9	NA	13	NA	TRBJ2-7	TGTGCCAGCAGCTTTCCTCAGTACTACGAGCAGTACTTC	CASSFPQYYEQYF
TRBV12-3/TRBV12-4	NA	13	NA	TRBJ1-5	TGTGCCAGCAGTCTCCAACCAGGTCAGCCCCAGCATTTT	CASSLQPGQPQHF
TRBV10-2	TRBD2	12	many	TRBJ2-3	TGCGCCAGCTCTAGCGGGGCAGATACGCAGTATTTT	CASSSGADTQYF
TRBV7-6	NA	14	NA	TRBJ2-3	TGTGCCAGCAGCTTAGAGCCAGCCACAGATACGCAGTATTTT	CASSLEPATDTQYF
TRBV21-1	NA	20	few	TRBJ2-5	TGTGCCAGCAGCAAGGGGCTCCTTGGGTCTACGAATACTAACGGGGAGACCCAGTACTTC	CASSKGLLGSTNTNGETQYF